These 21 T cell receptor beta chains were sequenced from one sample in a study of cytomegalovirus exposure and HLA in healthy donors. The PCR was carried out with 60 Vbeta primers and 13 Jbeta primers. Assay used: immunoSEQ multiplex PCR; TCRdb lists only in-frame clones, some missing. The repertoire holds 150,000 to 180,000 clones, with 70% to 85% as singletons. The sequenced sample was PBMCs. The receptors derive from a man aged 30 to 45 in good health and CMV-seronegative.

This rearrangement joins TRBV6-1 to TRBJ2-3; 7 bases align to TRBD1. The CDR3 sequence is 13 residues long. V shed 6 bases, J shed 4 bases, and the junction held 4 bases outside the gene matches. CDR1 MNHNS and CDR2 SASEGT come from the germline V gene. The DNA for the CDR3 is TGTGCCAGCAGAGACAGGGCTCCAGATACGCAGTATTTT. Translation: CASRDRAPDTQYF.

This chain joins TRBV7-2 and TRBJ1-1; TRBD1 agrees at 7 bases. V lost 2 bases, J lost 4 bases, and 16 bases stayed unmatched. The V gene's germline CDR1 is SGHTA and CDR2 FQGNSA. This CDR3 region has 18 residues. DNA of the CDR3: TGTGCCAGCAGCTTAAGAAGGGGGCGGGGCAGGGGGTTCACTGAAGCTTTCTTT. This gives the protein CASSLRRGRGRGFTEAFF.

The V and J genes are TRBV4-2 and TRBJ2-3; TRBD2 matches 8 bases. Germline V gene sequence: CDR1 LGHNA, CDR2 YNFKEQ. This CDR3 region has 17 residues. The V and J ends lost 0 bases and 6 bases, in that order; junction bases with no gene match: 11. CDR3 amino acids: CASSQDLRAGGVDTQYF. The DNA for the CDR3 is TGTGCCAGCAGCCAAGATCTTAGGGCGGGGGGTGTGGATACGCAGTATTTT.

This chain links TRBV4-1 with TRBJ2-7; D is perhaps TRBD1 (6 bases). The CDR3 loop spans 16 amino acids. Trimming cost V 0 bases and J 3 bases, with 15 bases left between them. Germline CDR1 is MGHRA and CDR2 is YSYEKL. The CDR3 coding sequence is TGCGCCAGCAGCCAAGATGGGGGCCTCGGTCACTACGAGCAGTACTTC. Translated, it gives CASSQDGGLGHYEQYF.

The J gene is TRBJ2-4, the V gene TRBV18; 7 bases match TRBD1. Germline loops: CDR1 KGHSH, CDR2 LQKENI. CDR3 length equals 14 residues. With 0 bases clipped from V and 7 bases from J, the junction kept 3 bases outside the gene matches. Here the CDR3 DNA reads TGTGCCAGCTCACCACCGGCACAGGGGAACATTCAGTACTTC. Residues: CASSPPAQGNIQYF.

V is TRBV7-9 and J is TRBJ2-6; 9 bases are shared with TRBD1. The CDR3 is 18 amino acids. V was clipped by 3 bases and J by 0 bases; unmatched bases: 6. The germline CDR1 and CDR2 sequences are SEHNR and FQNEAQ (reference sequence). In nucleotides, the CDR3 is TGTGCCAGCAGCTTTGACGGACAGGGGTTCTCTGGGGCCAACGTCCTGACTTTC. Encoded protein: CASSFDGQGFSGANVLTF. The whole variable domain, remainder taken from reference TRBV7-9 and TRBJ2-6, is DTGVSQNPRHKITKRGQNVTFRCDPISEHNRLYWYRQTLGQGPEFLTYFQNEAQLEKSRLLSDRFSAERPKGSFSTLEIQRTEQGDSAMYLCASSFDGQGFSGANVLTFGAGSRLTVL.

This clone showed up just a few times. The same CDR3 arises from other DNA sequences in this sample as well. The chain combines TRBV18 with TRBJ1-1; no reliable D call. The germline V gene encodes CDR1 KGHSH and CDR2 LQKENI. The V end lost 6 bases, the J end lost 0 bases, and 8 bases lay between the germline ends. The CDR3 spans 13 residues. The CDR3: CASSPTLNTEAFF. In DNA form, the CDR3 reads TGTGCCAGCTCGCCAACATTGAACACTGAAGCTTTCTTT. Drawing the rest from reference TRBV18 and TRBJ1-1, the complete variable domain is NAGVMQNPRHLVRRRGQEARLRCSPMKGHSHVYWYRQLPEEGLKFMVYLQKENIIDESGMPKERFSAEFPKEGPSILRIQQVVRGDSAAYFCASSPTLNTEAFFGQGTRLTVV.

The chain carries TRBV7-9 and TRBJ1-6; D is unresolved. Trimming shortened V by 4 bases and J by 0 bases, and 16 bases separated the two germline ends. This CDR3 contains 18 residues. Germline CDR1 and CDR2: SEHNR and FQNEAQ (reference sequence). The chain's CDR3 is CASSSSRSDNSYNSPLHF. CDR3 DNA: TGTGCCAGCAGCTCCAGTCGATCAGACAACTCCTATAATTCACCCCTCCACTTT.

The J gene is TRBJ2-5, the V gene TRBV27; D remains ambiguous. Germline V gives CDR1 MNHEY, CDR2 SMNVEV (reference sequence). The CDR3 extends over 14 amino acids. Trimming left V 4 bases short and J 2 bases short, with 11 bases between. Here the CDR3 reads CASSYYGSQETQYF. The CDR3 nucleotides are TGTGCCAGCAGTTACTATGGATCGCAAGAGACCCAGTACTTC.

The V call is TRBV7-9, the J call TRBJ2-1, with 16 bases aligning to TRBD2. This CDR3 contains 12 residues. Per germline, CDR1 SEHNR and CDR2 FQNEAQ (reference sequence). V dropped 11 bases and J dropped 14; count of bases not matched to a gene: 6. CDR3 amino acids: CASGTSGGVKFF. CDR3 DNA: TGTGCCTCCGGGACTAGCGGGGGGGTGAAGTTCTTC.

The chain employs TRBV28 and TRBJ1-6; D possibly corresponds to TRBD1 (6 bases). The CDR3 sequence is 12 residues long. V lost 5 bases and J 8 bases, leaving 7 bases between the germline ends. In germline, CDR1 is MDHEN, CDR2 SYDVKM. Here the CDR3 reads CASSDRHSPLHF. The DNA for the CDR3 is TGTGCCAGCAGTGACAGGCATTCACCCCTCCACTTT.

As for this clone: At one end, the junction sequence differs from germline, possibly due to a read error. The chain joins TRBV6-1 to TRBJ1-1; D gene unclear. The CDR3 is 14 residues long. CDR1 and CDR2 from the germline V gene are MNHNS and SASEGT. CDR3 bases: TGTGCCAGCAGTGAATTAAGCAGGAACAGTGAAGCTTTCTTT. This translates into CASSELSRNSEAFF.

The chain combines TRBV7-9 with TRBJ1-2; TRBD1 agrees at 10 bases. In germline, CDR1 is SEHNR, CDR2 FQNEAQ (reference sequence). The junction had 19 bases not matched to a gene; V was cut back by 5 bases and J by 4 bases. This CDR3 is built from 19 residues. In DNA form, the CDR3 reads TGTGCCAGCAGCCCCCTAAAAGGTGCAGGGGACAGGGGACTCTATGGCTACACCTTC. This translates into CASSPLKGAGDRGLYGYTF. Using reference TRBV7-9 and TRBJ1-2 for the parts outside the CDR3, the full variable domain is DTGVSQNPRHKITKRGQNVTFRCDPISEHNRLYWYRQTLGQGPEFLTYFQNEAQLEKSRLLSDRFSAERPKGSFSTLEIQRTEQGDSAMYLCASSPLKGAGDRGLYGYTFGSGTRLTVV.

The V call is TRBV30, the J call TRBJ2-3; possibly TRBD2 for D (5 bases). Per germline, CDR1 GTSNPN and CDR2 SVGIG (reference sequence). Trimming took 2 bases from V and 0 from J, leaving 9 bases between them. The CDR3 contains 14 residues. In DNA, the CDR3 is TGTGCCTGGAGTATTGCGGGTAGCACAGATACGCAGTATTTT. Translation: CAWSIAGSTDTQYF.

The V call is TRBV29-1, the J call TRBJ1-4; 10 bases agree with TRBD1. The CDR3 extends over 14 amino acids. Germline CDR1 is SQVTM and CDR2 is ANQGSEA. V shed 7 bases, J shed 8 bases, and the junction held 10 bases outside the gene matches. The CDR3 DNA reads TGCAGCGCCGCCCCCGGGACAGGGGTGGAAAAACTGTTTTTT. Translating gives CSAAPGTGVEKLFF. Supplemented by reference TRBV29-1 and TRBJ1-4, the full variable domain reads SAVISQKPSRDICQRGTSLTIQCQVDSQVTMMFWYRQQPGQSLTLIATANQGSEATYESGFVIDKFPISRPNLTFSTLTVSNMSPEDSSIYLCSAAPGTGVEKLFFGSGTQLSVL.

The V and J genes are TRBV14 and TRBJ2-7; 7 nucleotides agree with TRBD1. V trimming: 4 bases; J trimming: 4 bases; junction bases outside the gene matches: 7. The CDR3 runs 14 residues. Germline lookup yields CDR1 SGHDN and CDR2 FVKESK. Here the CDR3 DNA reads TGTGCCAGCAGCCGCAGACAGGGATCTTACGAGCAGTACTTC. This encodes CASSRRQGSYEQYF.

The V gene is TRBV27, the J gene TRBJ2-1; D gene uncertain. The V gene lost 4 bases and the J gene lost 0 bases, with 10 bases spanning the gap. The germline gives CDR1 MNHEY, CDR2 SMNVEV (reference sequence). CDR3 length equals 15 residues. For the CDR3, the DNA is TGTGCCAGCAGTTCTGACACAAACTCCTACAATGAGCAGTTCTTC. Its translation is CASSSDTNSYNEQFF.

Comments on this clone: The junction shows a germline mismatch at one end, possibly a read error. The V gene is TRBV7-9, the J gene TRBJ2-1; D remains ambiguous. Looked up from germline, CDR1 is SEHNR and CDR2 is FQNEAQ (reference sequence). This CDR3 comprises 15 residues. The CDR3 region has the DNA TGTGCCAGCAGCCCCCGAGGTAGCTCCAACAATGAGCAGTTCTTC. It is translated as CASSPRGSSNNEQFF.

The chain is built from TRBV2 and TRBJ2-7; 11 nucleotides agree with TRBD1. The CDR3 is 13 amino acids. V was clipped by 6 bases and J by 4 bases; unmatched bases: 2. Per germline, CDR1 SNHLY and CDR2 FYNNEI. In DNA, the CDR3 is TGTGCCAGCAGCCGGGACAGGGGGTACGAGCAGTACTTC. Translation gives CASSRDRGYEQYF.

The J gene is TRBJ2-1, the V gene TRBV13, with 12 positions matching TRBD1. V shed 5 bases and J 8 bases; nucleotides not matched to a gene: 10. CDR1 and CDR2 (germline): PRHDT, FYEKMQ (reference sequence). The CDR3 extends over 16 amino acids. In DNA, the CDR3 is TGTGCCAGCAGCGGAGGGACAGGGGGCGAGAGCGATGAGCAGTTCTTC. Translating it yields CASSGGTGGESDEQFF. Filled out from reference TRBV13 and TRBJ2-1, the complete variable domain reads AAGVIQSPRHLIKEKRETATLKCYPIPRHDTVYWYQQGPGQDPQFLISFYEKMQSDKGSIPDRFSAQQFSDYHSELNMSSLELGDSALYFCASSGGTGGESDEQFFGPGTRLTVL.

This clone was seen a handful of times. The V call is TRBV2, the J call TRBJ1-3, with 8 bases fitting TRBD1. Germline CDR1 SNHLY, CDR2 FYNNEI. The CDR3 has 15 residues. V lost 5 bases to trimming and J lost 3 bases; unmatched junction nucleotides: 6. CDR3 in amino acids: CASSYRGYGGNTIYF. CDR3 bases: TGTGCCAGCAGTTACAGGGGGTATGGTGGAAACACCATATATTTT.